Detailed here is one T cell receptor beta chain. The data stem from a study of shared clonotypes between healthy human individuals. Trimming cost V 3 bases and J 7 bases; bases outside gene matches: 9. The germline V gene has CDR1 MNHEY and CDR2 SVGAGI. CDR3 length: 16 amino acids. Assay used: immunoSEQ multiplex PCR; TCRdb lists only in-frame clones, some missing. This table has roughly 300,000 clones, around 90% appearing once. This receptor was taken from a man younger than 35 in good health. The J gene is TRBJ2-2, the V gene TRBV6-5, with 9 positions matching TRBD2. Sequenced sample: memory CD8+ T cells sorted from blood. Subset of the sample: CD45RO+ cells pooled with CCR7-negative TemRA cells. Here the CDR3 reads CASSYLASGMGGELFF. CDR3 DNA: TGTGCCAGCAGTTATCTGGCTAGCGGGATGGGCGGGGAGCTGTTTTTT.